A single sample is the source of the 20 T cell receptor beta chains below, sequenced in a study of Ad26.COV2.S vaccination and SARS-CoV-2 variants. The treatment is: some 19 received Ad26.COV2.S at low or high dose, single or two shots; roughly 5 received placebo; per-sample allocation not given. Each sample was drawn 63 days after the first injection (of vaccine or placebo). TCRdb's table, derived via immunoSEQ multiplex PCR, lists solely in-frame clones and lacks some. Seen here are roughly 700,000 clones, around 90% observed once, and the top ten hold about 1.5%. Specimen: peripheral blood, collected in a trial of Ad26.COV2.S vaccine versus placebo. These receptors came from a person between 18 and 65 years old who received the Ad26.COV2.S COVID-19 vaccine or a placebo.

V is TRBV21-1 and J is TRBJ2-2; the table's D call of TRBD2 was not tested on the DNA. TRBV21-1 is a recognized pseudogene. The CDR3 extends over 16 amino acids. The CDR3 sequence: CASSKGGDSYTGELFF. DNA of the CDR3: TGTGCCAGCAGCAAAGGGGGGGACTCCTACACCGGGGAGCTGTTTTTT.

V and J are TRBV7-9 and TRBJ2-3, with TRBD1 as a possible D gene (5 bases). Trimming shortened V by 5 bases and J by 4 bases, and 19 bases separated the two germline ends. This CDR3 has 16 residues. CDR1 is SEHNR and CDR2 is FQNEAQ in the germline V gene (reference sequence). CDR3: CASSLRKGAHADTQYF. CDR3 sequence (DNA): TGTGCCAGCAGCCTACGTAAAGGGGCGCATGCAGATACGCAGTATTTT.

The chain combines TRBV7-8 with TRBJ2-1; a possible D gene is TRBD2 (7 bases). V was shortened by 3 bases and J by 10 bases, with 19 bases between the two germline ends. This CDR3 spans 15 amino acids. Germline CDR1 reads SGHVS; CDR2 reads FQNEAQ. CDR3 DNA: TGTGCCAGCAGCTTCCCTCGGGGGGCCCTTAGGGAGCAGTTCTTC. This sequence encodes CASSFPRGALREQFF.

In nucleotides, the CDR3 is TGTGCCACCAGTGATCTGAGGGATCCCACACACCATGATACGCAGTATTTT. Translating gives CATSDLRDPTHHDTQYF. This rearrangement joins TRBV24-1 to TRBJ2-3; weak D call: TRBD2 (5 bases). The ends were cut back, 3 bases at V and 6 bases at J, with 21 bases in the middle. Germline CDR1 is KGHDR and CDR2 is SFDVKD. The CDR3 spans 17 residues.

The chain recombines TRBV27 with TRBJ2-7; 11 bases match TRBD2. The CDR3 runs 16 residues. The junction had 11 bases not matched to a gene; V was cut back by 5 bases and J by 5 bases. Germline CDR1 and CDR2: MNHEY and SMNVEV (reference sequence). The CDR3 nucleotides are TGTGCCAGCAGTGCGAGACTAGCGGGACTTCCCCACGAGCAGTACTTC. Translation gives CASSARLAGLPHEQYF.

The chain links TRBV19 to TRBJ2-5; D perhaps matches TRBD1 (5 bases). CDR1 LNHDA and CDR2 SQIVND come from the germline V gene (reference sequence). This CDR3 has 14 residues. The germline V and J ends were trimmed by 7 bases and 2 bases, with 14 bases remaining between them. CDR3 sequence reads: CASNGHGRQETQYF. The DNA for the CDR3 is TGTGCCAGTAACGGACACGGCCGACAAGAGACCCAGTACTTC.

The chain is built from TRBV6-5 and TRBJ1-1; the match to TRBD1 covers 9 bases. The germline gives CDR1 MNHEY, CDR2 SVGAGI. The V and J ends lost 8 bases and 4 bases, in that order; junction bases with no gene match: 5. The length of the CDR3 is 13 residues. The CDR3 loop is CASRLTGGTEAFF. CDR3 sequence (DNA): TGTGCCAGCCGCCTGACAGGGGGCACTGAAGCTTTCTTT.

This chain connects TRBV19 to TRBJ1-1; 7 bases are a match to TRBD1. The CDR3 is made up of 16 amino acids. V was pared by 5 bases and J by 1 base, with 10 bases of the junction left unmatched. CDR1 and CDR2 (germline): LNHDA, SQIVND (reference sequence). CDR3 region: CASSSRPGQRNTEAFF. CDR3 nucleotide sequence: TGTGCCAGTAGTTCAAGGCCGGGACAGAGGAACACTGAAGCTTTCTTT.

The V gene is TRBV7-9, the J gene TRBJ1-4; D not certain. The CDR3 covers 14 residues. Between the trimmed V and J ends, which lost 1 base and 4 bases, there was a span of 7 bases. Germline-derived CDR1 and CDR2 are SEHNR and FQNEAQ (reference sequence). The chain's CDR3 is CASSLGQNNEKLFF. CDR3 bases: TGTGCCAGCAGCTTAGGCCAGAATAATGAAAAACTGTTTTTT. Full variable domain (remainder filled in from reference TRBV7-9 and TRBJ1-4): DTGVSQNPRHKITKRGQNVTFRCDPISEHNRLYWYRQTLGQGPEFLTYFQNEAQLEKSRLLSDRFSAERPKGSFSTLEIQRTEQGDSAMYLCASSLGQNNEKLFFGSGTQLSVL.

This sequence joins TRBV24-1 and TRBJ2-6; 10 bases line up with TRBD2. Trimming cost V 3 bases and J 2 bases; bases outside gene matches: 6. Germline assignment: CDR1 KGHDR and CDR2 SFDVKD. The CDR3 extends over 18 amino acids. CDR3 protein: CATSDPAGGPPGANVLTF. As DNA, the CDR3 is TGTGCCACCAGTGATCCAGCGGGAGGGCCCCCTGGGGCCAACGTCCTGACTTTC.

This sequence joins TRBV12-3 or TRBV12-4 and TRBJ2-5, with D uncertain. The ends were cut back, 3 bases at V and 5 bases at J, with 10 bases in the middle. The CDR3 has 13 residues. The CDR3 spells CASSFGVSETQYF. The DNA for the CDR3 is TGTGCCAGCAGTTTTGGGGTTTCGGAGACCCAGTACTTC.

This clone occurred once. The chain recombines TRBV4-3 with TRBJ1-5; the D is unclear. From germline, CDR1 is LGHNA and CDR2 YSLEER. Between the trimmed V and J ends, which lost 1 base and 0 bases, there was a span of 13 bases. The CDR3 length is 17 residues. CDR3 nucleotides: TGCGCCAGCAGCCAAGTTGTGGCCAGTGATAGCAATCAGCCCCAGCATTTT. It translates to CASSQVVASDSNQPQHF.

This chain joins TRBV7-9 and TRBJ2-2, with no clear D. The CDR3 length is 13 residues. Trimming removed 11 bases from V and 1 base from J, with 11 bases in between. Germline V lookup: CDR1 SEHNR, CDR2 FQNEAQ (reference sequence). The CDR3 DNA is TGTGCCCCCGAAAGGGTGAACACCGGGGAGCTGTTTTTT. It specifies CAPERVNTGELFF. The full variable domain, in which reference TRBV7-9 and TRBJ2-2 provide the parts outside the CDR3, is DTGVSQNPRHKITKRGQNVTFRCDPISEHNRLYWYRQTLGQGPEFLTYFQNEAQLEKSRLLSDRFSAERPKGSFSTLEIQRTEQGDSAMYLCAPERVNTGELFFGEGSRLTVL.

The chain has TRBV5-1 and TRBJ2-2, with D tentatively TRBD2 (6 bases). There are 17 residues in the CDR3. Germline-derived CDR1 and CDR2 are SGHRS and YFSETQ. Between the trimmed V and J ends, which lost 0 bases and 4 bases, there was a span of 16 bases. The CDR3 sequence is CASSLAYFSGATGELFF. The CDR3 coding sequence is TGCGCCAGCAGCTTGGCATACTTTAGCGGAGCCACCGGGGAGCTGTTTTTT.

For the CDR3, the DNA is TGTGCCAGCAACCCGGACAGCTCCTACAATGAGCAGTTCTTC. It codes for CASNPDSSYNEQFF. The chain combines TRBV27 with TRBJ2-1; tentative D call: TRBD1 (6 bases). Germline V lookup: CDR1 MNHEY, CDR2 SMNVEV (reference sequence). V lost 7 bases, J lost 0 bases, and 10 bases lay in between. This CDR3 spans 14 amino acids.

The chain joins TRBV6-5 to TRBJ2-1; perhaps TRBD2 as D (6 bases). The CDR3 contains 16 residues. Deletions cut 3 bases from V and 9 bases from J, with 21 bases between. Germline assignment: CDR1 MNHEY and CDR2 SVGAGI. CDR3 sequence reads: CASSYTSPGEIGEQFF. CDR3 DNA sequence: TGTGCCAGCAGTTATACTAGCCCGGGAGAGATAGGTGAGCAGTTCTTC.

This clone turned up a few times. The rearrangement links TRBV10-2 to TRBJ2-7; 11 nucleotides match TRBD2. J gave up 0 bases and V 8 bases, and 3 bases lay outside the gene matches. Germline values: CDR1 WSHSY, CDR2 SAAADI. The CDR3 sequence is 14 residues long. CDR3 loop: CASGTSGSSYEQYF. DNA for the CDR3: TGCGCCAGCGGCACTAGCGGGAGCTCCTACGAGCAGTACTTC.

This chain links TRBV27 with TRBJ1-1, with D perhaps matching TRBD1 (5 bases). The CDR3 has 14 amino acids. Germline CDR1 and CDR2: MNHEY and SMNVEV (reference sequence). Trimming removed 2 bases from V and 3 bases from J, with 10 bases in between. The DNA for the CDR3 is TGTGCCAGCAGTTTACTGGGGGGGGACACTGAAGCTTTCTTT. Translating gives CASSLLGGDTEAFF.

The chain is built from TRBV6-5 and TRBJ2-7; a possible D gene is TRBD1 (6 bases). The length of the CDR3 is 12 residues. Trimming took off 11 bases at V and 5 bases at J, with 16 bases between the two ends. The germline CDR1 and CDR2 sequences are MNHEY and SVGAGI. CDR3 bases: TGTGCCCACAGCAGGGGATCGGACGAGCAGTACTTC. Encoded protein: CAHSRGSDEQYF.

This clone appeared a few times. The same CDR3 can be traced to other DNA sequences in this sample. The chain joins TRBV5-1 to TRBJ2-7; 8 nucleotides match TRBD1. The germline V gene has CDR1 SGHRS and CDR2 YFSETQ. The ends lost 4 bases at V and 3 bases at J; junction bases unmatched: 3. The CDR3 length is 13 residues. The CDR3 reads CASSRDRGYEQYF. As DNA, the CDR3 is TGCGCCAGCAGCAGAGACAGGGGCTACGAGCAGTACTTC.